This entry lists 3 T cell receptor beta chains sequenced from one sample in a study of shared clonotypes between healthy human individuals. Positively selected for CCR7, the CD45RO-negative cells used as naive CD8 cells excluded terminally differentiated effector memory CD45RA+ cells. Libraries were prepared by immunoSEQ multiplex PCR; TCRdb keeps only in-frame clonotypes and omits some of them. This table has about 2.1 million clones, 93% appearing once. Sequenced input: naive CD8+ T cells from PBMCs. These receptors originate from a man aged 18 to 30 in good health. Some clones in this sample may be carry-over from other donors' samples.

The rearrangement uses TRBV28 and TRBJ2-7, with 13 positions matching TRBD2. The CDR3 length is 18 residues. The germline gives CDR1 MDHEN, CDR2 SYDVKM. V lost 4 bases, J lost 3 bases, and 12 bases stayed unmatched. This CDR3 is CASSSYTTRLAGGYEQYF. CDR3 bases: TGTGCCAGCAGTTCCTATACTACCAGACTAGCGGGAGGCTACGAGCAGTACTTC. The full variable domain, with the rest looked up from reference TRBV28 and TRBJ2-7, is DVKVTQSSRYLVKRTGEKVFLECVQDMDHENMFWYRQDPGLGLRLIYFSYDVKMKEKGDIPEGYSVSREKKERFSLILESASTNQTSMYLCASSSYTTRLAGGYEQYFGPGTRLTVT.

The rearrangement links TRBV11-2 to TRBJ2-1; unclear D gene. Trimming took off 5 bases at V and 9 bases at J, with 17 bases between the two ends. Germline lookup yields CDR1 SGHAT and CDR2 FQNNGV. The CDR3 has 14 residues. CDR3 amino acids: CASSHELPDLEQFF. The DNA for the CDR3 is TGTGCCAGCAGCCACGAACTACCTGACCTTGAGCAGTTCTTC.

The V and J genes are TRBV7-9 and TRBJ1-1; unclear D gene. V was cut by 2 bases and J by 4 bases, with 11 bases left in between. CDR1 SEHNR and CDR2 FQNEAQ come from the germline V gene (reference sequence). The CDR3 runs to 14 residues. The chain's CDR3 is CASSLNRGATEAFF. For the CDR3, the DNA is TGTGCCAGCAGCTTAAATCGAGGTGCCACTGAAGCTTTCTTT.